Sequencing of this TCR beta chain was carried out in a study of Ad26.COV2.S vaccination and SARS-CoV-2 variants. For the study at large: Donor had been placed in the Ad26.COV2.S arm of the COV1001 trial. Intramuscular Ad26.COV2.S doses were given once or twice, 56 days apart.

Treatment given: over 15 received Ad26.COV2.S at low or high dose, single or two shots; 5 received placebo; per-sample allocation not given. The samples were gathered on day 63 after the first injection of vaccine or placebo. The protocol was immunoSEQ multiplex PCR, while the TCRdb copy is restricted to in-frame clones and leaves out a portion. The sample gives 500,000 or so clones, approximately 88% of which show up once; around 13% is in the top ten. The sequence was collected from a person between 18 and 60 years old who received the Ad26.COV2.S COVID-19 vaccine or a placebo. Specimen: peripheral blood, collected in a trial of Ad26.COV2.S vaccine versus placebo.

The CDR3 sequence: CASRGSMGETQYF. The CDR3 DNA reads TGTGCCAGCCGCGGGAGTATGGGAGAGACCCAGTACTTC. The chain links TRBV11-1 to TRBJ2-5; TRBD2 matches 7 bases. Per the germline V gene, CDR1 is SGHAT and CDR2 is FQDESV (reference sequence). The CDR3 is made up of 13 amino acids. Trimming cost V 8 bases and J 4 bases; bases outside gene matches: 7.